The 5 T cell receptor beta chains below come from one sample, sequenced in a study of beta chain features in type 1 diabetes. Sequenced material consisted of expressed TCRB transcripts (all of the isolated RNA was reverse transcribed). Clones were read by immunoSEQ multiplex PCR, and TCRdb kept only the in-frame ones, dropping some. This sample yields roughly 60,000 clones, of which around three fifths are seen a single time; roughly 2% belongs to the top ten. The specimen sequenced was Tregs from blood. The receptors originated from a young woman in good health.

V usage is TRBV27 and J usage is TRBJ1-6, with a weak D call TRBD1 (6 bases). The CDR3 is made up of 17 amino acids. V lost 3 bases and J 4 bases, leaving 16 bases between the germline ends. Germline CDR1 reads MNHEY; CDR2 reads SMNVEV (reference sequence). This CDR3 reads CASSFSAGAAYNSPLHF. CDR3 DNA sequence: TGTGCCAGCAGTTTTTCCGCAGGGGCCGCTTATAATTCACCCCTCCACTTT.

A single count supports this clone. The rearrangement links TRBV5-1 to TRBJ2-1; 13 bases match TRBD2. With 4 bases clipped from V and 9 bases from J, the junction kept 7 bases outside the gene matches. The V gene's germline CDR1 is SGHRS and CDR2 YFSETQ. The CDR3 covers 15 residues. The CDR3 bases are TGCGCCAGCAGCGAAGGAGGGACTAGCGGGATTGAGCAGTTCTTC. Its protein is CASSEGGTSGIEQFF.

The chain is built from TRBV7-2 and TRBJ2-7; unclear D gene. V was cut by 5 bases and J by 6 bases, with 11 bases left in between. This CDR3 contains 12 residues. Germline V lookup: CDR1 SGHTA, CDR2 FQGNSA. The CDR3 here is CASSLGLGEQYF. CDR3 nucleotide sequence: TGTGCCAGCAGCCTGGGCCTGGGCGAGCAGTACTTC.

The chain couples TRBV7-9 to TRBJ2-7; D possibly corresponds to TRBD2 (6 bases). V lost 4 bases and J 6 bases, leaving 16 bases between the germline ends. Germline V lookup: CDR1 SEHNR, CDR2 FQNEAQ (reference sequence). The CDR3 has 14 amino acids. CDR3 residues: CASSSGSPRGEQYF. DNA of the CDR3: TGTGCCAGCAGCTCCGGGAGCCCCCGGGGCGAGCAGTACTTC.

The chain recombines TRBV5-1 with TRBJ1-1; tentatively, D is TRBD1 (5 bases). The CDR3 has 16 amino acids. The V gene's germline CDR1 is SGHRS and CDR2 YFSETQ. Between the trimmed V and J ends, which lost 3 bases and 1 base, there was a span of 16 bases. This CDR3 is CASSWGGGGKNTEAFF. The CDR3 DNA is TGCGCCAGCAGCTGGGGCGGCGGGGGAAAGAACACTGAAGCTTTCTTT. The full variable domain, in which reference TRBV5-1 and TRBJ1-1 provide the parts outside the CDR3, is KAGVTQTPRYLIKTRGQQVTLSCSPISGHRSVSWYQQTPGQGLQFLFEYFSETQRNKGNFPGRFSGRQFSNSRSEMNVSTLELGDSALYLCASSWGGGGKNTEAFFGQGTRLTVV.